Presented here are 19 T cell receptor beta chains from one specimen sequenced in a study of post-analysis software for immune sequencing data. These receptors' antigens are unknown. Study-wide results and caveats: TRBV segments more frequent in patients than in controls numbered roughly 5 and included TRBV5-6, TRBV5-1 and TRBV20-1.

Prepared libraries of TCR beta cDNA carried unique molecular identifiers. In TCRdb, the PCR reads were re-called with MiXCR into one record per CDR3 protein. The sample lists fewer than 850,000 distinct CDR3 sequences; 35% to 55% were seen once. The sequenced sample consisted of blood. The receptors were gathered from a girl aged 10-17 years with multiple sclerosis.

The rearrangement uses TRBV20-1 and TRBJ2-7; tentative D call: TRBD1 (6 bases). V was shortened by 3 bases and J by 2 bases, with 17 bases between the two germline ends. Germline lookup yields CDR1 DFQATT and CDR2 SNEGSKA (reference sequence). CDR3 size: 15 residues. CDR3 sequence: CSARIWDIGAYEQYF. The CDR3 nucleotides read TGCAGTGCTAGGATCTGGGACATAGGTGCCTACGAGCAGTACTTC.

This clonotype was seen a handful of times. This rearrangement joins TRBV12-3 or TRBV12-4 to TRBJ2-7, with TRBD2 matching over 14 bases. This CDR3 has 16 amino acids. With 6 bases clipped from V and 5 bases from J, the junction kept 9 bases outside the gene matches. The CDR3 reads CASRRLAGGPIHEQYF. The CDR3 nucleotides read TGTGCCAGCAGAAGACTAGCGGGAGGGCCTATTCACGAGCAGTACTTC.

In its sample, this clonotype was seen once. This may come from a read error, since a much larger clone is one base off. The rearrangement links TRBV13 to TRBJ2-7, with 7 bases fitting TRBD1. Per germline, CDR1 PRHDT and CDR2 FYEKMQ (reference sequence). CDR3 length: 12 residues. V dropped 5 bases and J dropped 6; count of bases not matched to a gene: 4. CDR3 bases: TGTGCCAGCAGCCAGACAGGGATCGAGCAGTACTTC. Its translation: CASSQTGIEQYF. Full variable domain (rest looked up from reference TRBV13 and TRBJ2-7): AAGVIQSPRHLIKEKRETATLKCYPIPRHDTVYWYQQGPGQDPQFLISFYEKMQSDKGSIPDRFSAQQFSDYHSELNMSSLELGDSALYFCASSQTGIEQYFGPGTRLTVT.

This clonotype was detected only a few times. This rearrangement joins TRBV5-6 to TRBJ1-2; D is uncertain. CDR3 length equals 15 residues. V shed 3 bases and J shed 7 bases, with 19 bases lying between them. Germline CDR1 SGHDT, CDR2 YYEEEE. CDR3 residues: CASSSSTQRERGYTF. DNA of the CDR3: TGTGCCAGCAGCTCCTCAACCCAGAGAGAACGTGGCTACACCTTC.

This clonotype was counted a few times. The gene calls are TRBV20-1 and TRBJ2-3, with 9 positions matching TRBD1. Germline V CDR1 and CDR2: DFQATT, SNEGSKA (reference sequence). The CDR3 has 15 amino acids. Trimming removed 5 bases from V and 1 base from J; junction bases left unmatched: 7. The DNA of the CDR3 is TGCAGTGCTCCCCGGCGGACAGGGGGCACAGATACGCAGTATTTT. It is translated as CSAPRRTGGTDTQYF.

The gene calls are TRBV7-2 and TRBJ2-4; TRBD1 agrees at 7 bases. Germline V gene sequence: CDR1 SGHTA, CDR2 FQGNSA. This CDR3 is built from 14 residues. V shed 6 bases and J 6 bases; nucleotides not matched to a gene: 8. Written as DNA, the CDR3 is TGTGCCAGCAGTCCAATGGGACAGTCAAACATTCAGTACTTC. Encoded protein: CASSPMGQSNIQYF.

The genes are TRBV12-3 or TRBV12-4 and TRBJ2-1, with D maybe TRBD2 (5 bases). Trimming removed 3 bases from V and 10 bases from J, with 22 bases in between. The CDR3 has 16 residues. CDR3: CASSFRAGWEPYEQFF. For the CDR3, the DNA is TGTGCCAGCAGTTTTAGGGCAGGCTGGGAGCCCTACGAGCAGTTCTTC.

This clonotype was detected ten times or more. The chain combines TRBV13 with TRBJ2-7; the D gene is possibly TRBD1 (6 bases). The germline V and J ends were trimmed by 3 bases and 0 bases, with 6 bases remaining between them. This CDR3 is 13 amino acids long. CDR1 and CDR2 (germline): PRHDT, FYEKMQ (reference sequence). The CDR3 sequence is CASSLGHSYEQYF. CDR3 coding DNA: TGTGCCAGCAGCTTGGGACACTCCTACGAGCAGTACTTC.

This clonotype was counted only a few times. The genes are TRBV7-2 and TRBJ2-7; a weak D match, TRBD1 (5 bases). CDR3 size: 13 residues. Looked up from germline, CDR1 is SGHTA and CDR2 is FQGNSA. Trimming stripped 3 bases from V and 3 bases from J, with 9 bases between. CDR3 sequence reads: CASSFSDNYEQYF. For the CDR3, the DNA is TGTGCCAGCAGCTTCTCGGACAACTACGAGCAGTACTTC. Full variable domain (missing parts from reference TRBV7-2 and TRBJ2-7): GAGVSQSPSNKVTEKGKDVELRCDPISGHTALYWYRQSLGQGLEFLIYFQGNSAPDKSGLPSDRFSAERTGGSVSTLTIQRTQQEDSAVYLCASSFSDNYEQYFGPGTRLTVT.

CDR3 protein: CASSGTAGYGYTF. CDR3 nucleotide sequence: TGTGCCAGCAGTGGGACAGCCGGCTATGGCTACACCTTC. V gene TRBV2 combines with J gene TRBJ1-2; TRBD1 is a possible D gene (6 bases). The germline V and J ends were trimmed by 4 bases and 4 bases, with 10 bases remaining between them. This CDR3 contains 13 residues. Germline CDR1 is SNHLY and CDR2 is FYNNEI.

The chain has TRBV20-1 and TRBJ1-5; D gene uncertain. Trimming shortened V by 1 base and J by 0 bases, and 13 bases separated the two germline ends. The length of the CDR3 is 16 residues. Per germline, CDR1 DFQATT and CDR2 SNEGSKA (reference sequence). This chain's CDR3 is CSARGRTDYSNQPQHF. For the CDR3, the DNA is TGCAGTGCTAGAGGGAGGACGGATTATAGCAATCAGCCCCAGCATTTT.

V and J are TRBV5-1 and TRBJ2-1, with TRBD2 matching over 12 bases. CDR3 length equals 16 residues. Germline assignment: CDR1 SGHRS and CDR2 YFSETQ. Unmatched junction bases numbered 7, after V lost 4 bases and J lost 5 bases. CDR3 bases: TGCGCCAGCAGCAAAAACCTAGCGGGAGGGAACAATGAGCAGTTCTTC. This gives the protein CASSKNLAGGNNEQFF.

This clonotype came up a few times. V and J are TRBV27 and TRBJ2-1, with 11 bases aligning to TRBD2. The CDR3 has 20 amino acids. V was pared by 1 base and J by 2 bases, with 13 bases of the junction left unmatched. Germline-derived CDR1 and CDR2 are MNHEY and SMNVEV (reference sequence). The CDR3 loop reads CASSLLSRLAGGGAYNEQFF. The DNA of the CDR3 is TGTGCCAGCAGTTTATTGAGTCGGCTAGCGGGAGGCGGGGCCTACAATGAGCAGTTCTTC.

The V call is TRBV4-3, the J call TRBJ1-3; TRBD1 is a possible D gene (6 bases). Germline CDR1 reads LGHNA; CDR2 reads YSLEER. The CDR3 is 14 residues long. V was pared by 1 base and J by 4 bases, with 8 bases between. CDR3 sequence (DNA): TGCGCCAGCAGCCAAGCAGGGGTAGGAAACACCATATATTTT. It translates to CASSQAGVGNTIYF.

This chain joins TRBV12-3 or TRBV12-4 and TRBJ2-4, with 9 bases fitting TRBD1. CDR3 length: 15 residues. With 5 bases clipped from V and 6 bases from J, the junction kept 8 bases outside the gene matches. CDR3 nucleotides: TGTGCCAGCAGTCCCTCCGGGACAGGGTCAAACATTCAGTACTTC. As protein: CASSPSGTGSNIQYF.

On this clonotype itself: One end of the junction is discordant with germline, which a read error may explain. The gene calls are TRBV7-2 and TRBJ2-1, with D unresolved. The germline V gene has CDR1 SGHTA and CDR2 FQGNSA. CDR3 length equals 15 residues. CDR3 region: CAGRGGYGSYNEQFF. As DNA, the CDR3 is TGTGCCGGCAGAGGTGGGTACGGCTCCTACAATGAGCAGTTCTTC.

This clonotype has just a few counts. This may arise from a read error, as a much more abundant clone is one base away. The rearrangement uses TRBV20-1 and TRBJ2-1, with a weak D call TRBD2 (8 bases). Germline CDR1 and CDR2: DFQATT and SNEGSKA (reference sequence). V lost 6 bases and J lost 9, with 21 bases in between. The CDR3 length is 14 residues. Here the CDR3 DNA reads TGCAGTGCCCCAGAGTCGGGAGGGGGCAGTGAGCAGTTCTTC. Translating it yields CSAPESGGGSEQFF.

A single count supports this clonotype. The chain recombines TRBV12-3 or TRBV12-4 with TRBJ2-7; 7 nucleotides align to TRBD2. The better agreement between TRBJ2-5 and the DNA end casts doubt on the J call. This CDR3 is 12 amino acids long. The CDR3 protein is CATTGGGETQYF. In nucleotides, the CDR3 is TGTGCCACCACGGGGGGTGGGGAGACCCAGTACTTC.

The V gene is TRBV12-3 or TRBV12-4, the J gene TRBJ2-2; TRBD2 aligns across 10 bases. This CDR3 has 16 amino acids. J was trimmed by 4 bases and V by 2 bases; bases with no gene match: 4. The CDR3 region has the DNA TGTGCCAGCAGTTTAAAACTAGCGGGAAGCACCGGGGAGCTGTTTTTT. Amino acids: CASSLKLAGSTGELFF.